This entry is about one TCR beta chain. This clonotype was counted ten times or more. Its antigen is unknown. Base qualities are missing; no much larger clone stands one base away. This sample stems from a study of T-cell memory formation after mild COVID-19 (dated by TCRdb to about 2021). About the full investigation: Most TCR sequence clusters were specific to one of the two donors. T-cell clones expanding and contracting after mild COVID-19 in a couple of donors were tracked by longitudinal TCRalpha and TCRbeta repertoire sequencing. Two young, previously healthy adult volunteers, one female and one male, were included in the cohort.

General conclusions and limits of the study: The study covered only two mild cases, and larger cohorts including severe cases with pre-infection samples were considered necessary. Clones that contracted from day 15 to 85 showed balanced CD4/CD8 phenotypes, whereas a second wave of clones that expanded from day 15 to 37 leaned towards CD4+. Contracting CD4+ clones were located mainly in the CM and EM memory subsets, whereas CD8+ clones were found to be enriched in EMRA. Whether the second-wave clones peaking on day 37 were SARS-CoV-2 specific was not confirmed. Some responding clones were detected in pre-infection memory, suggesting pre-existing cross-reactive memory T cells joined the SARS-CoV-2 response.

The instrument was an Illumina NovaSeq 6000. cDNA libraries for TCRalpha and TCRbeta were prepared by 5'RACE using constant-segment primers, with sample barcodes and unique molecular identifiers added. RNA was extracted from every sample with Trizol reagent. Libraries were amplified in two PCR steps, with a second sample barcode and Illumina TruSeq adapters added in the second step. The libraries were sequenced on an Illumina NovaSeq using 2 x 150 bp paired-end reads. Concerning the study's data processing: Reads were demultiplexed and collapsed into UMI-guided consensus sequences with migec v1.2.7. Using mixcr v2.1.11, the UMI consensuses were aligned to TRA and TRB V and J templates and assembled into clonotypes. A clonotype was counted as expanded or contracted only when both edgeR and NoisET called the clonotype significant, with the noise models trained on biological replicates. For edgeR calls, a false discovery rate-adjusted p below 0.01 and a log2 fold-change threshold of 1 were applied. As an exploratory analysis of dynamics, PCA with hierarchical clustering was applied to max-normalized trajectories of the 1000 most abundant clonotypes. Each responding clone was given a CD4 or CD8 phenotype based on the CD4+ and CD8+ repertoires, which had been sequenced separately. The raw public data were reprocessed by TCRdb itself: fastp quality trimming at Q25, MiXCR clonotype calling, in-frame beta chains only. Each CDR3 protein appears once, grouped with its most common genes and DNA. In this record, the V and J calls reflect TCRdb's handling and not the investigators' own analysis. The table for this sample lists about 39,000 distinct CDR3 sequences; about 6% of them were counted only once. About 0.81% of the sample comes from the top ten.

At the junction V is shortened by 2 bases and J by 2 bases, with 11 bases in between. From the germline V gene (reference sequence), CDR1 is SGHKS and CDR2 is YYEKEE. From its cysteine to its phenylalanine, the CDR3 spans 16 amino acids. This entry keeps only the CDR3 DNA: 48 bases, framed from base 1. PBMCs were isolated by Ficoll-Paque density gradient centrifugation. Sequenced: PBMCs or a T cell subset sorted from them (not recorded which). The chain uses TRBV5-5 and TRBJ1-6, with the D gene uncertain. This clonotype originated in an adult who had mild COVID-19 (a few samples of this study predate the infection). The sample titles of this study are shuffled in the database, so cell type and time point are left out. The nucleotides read TGTGCCAGCAGCTTTGGGGATTCAACCTATAATTCACCCCTCCACTTT. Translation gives CASSFGDSTYNSPLHF.